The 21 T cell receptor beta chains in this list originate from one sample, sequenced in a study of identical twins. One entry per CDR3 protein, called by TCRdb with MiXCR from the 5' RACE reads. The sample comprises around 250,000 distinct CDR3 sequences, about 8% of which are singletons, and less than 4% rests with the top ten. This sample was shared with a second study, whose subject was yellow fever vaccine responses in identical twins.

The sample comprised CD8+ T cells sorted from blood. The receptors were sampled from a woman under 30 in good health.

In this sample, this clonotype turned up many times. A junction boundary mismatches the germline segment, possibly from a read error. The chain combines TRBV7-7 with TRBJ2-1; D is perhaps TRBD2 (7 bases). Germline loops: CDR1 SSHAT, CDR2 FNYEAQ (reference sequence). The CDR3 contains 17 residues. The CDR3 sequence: CASSLGPPGGLYNEQFF. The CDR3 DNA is TGTGCTAGCAGCTTAGGCCCTCCCGGGGGGCTTTACAATGAGCAGTTCTTC.

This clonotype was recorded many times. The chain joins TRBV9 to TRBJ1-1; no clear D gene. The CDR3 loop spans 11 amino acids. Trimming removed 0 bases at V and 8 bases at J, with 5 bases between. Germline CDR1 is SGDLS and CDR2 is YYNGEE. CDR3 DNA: TGTGCCAGCAGCGTAGGGCCCGAAGCTTTCTTT. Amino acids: CASSVGPEAFF.

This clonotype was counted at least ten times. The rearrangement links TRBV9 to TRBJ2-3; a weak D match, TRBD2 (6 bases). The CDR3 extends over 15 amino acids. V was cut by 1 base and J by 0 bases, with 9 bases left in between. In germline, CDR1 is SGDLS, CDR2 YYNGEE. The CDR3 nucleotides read TGTGCCAGCAGCGTACGGGAGAGCAGCACAGATACGCAGTATTTT. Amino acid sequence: CASSVRESSTDTQYF.

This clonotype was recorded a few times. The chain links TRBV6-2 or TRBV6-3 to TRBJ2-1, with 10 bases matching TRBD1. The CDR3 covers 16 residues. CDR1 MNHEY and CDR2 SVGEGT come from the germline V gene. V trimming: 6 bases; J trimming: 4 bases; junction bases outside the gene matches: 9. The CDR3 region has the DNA TGTGCCAGCAGCCACGGGACAGGGGACCGATACAATGAGCAGTTCTTC. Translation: CASSHGTGDRYNEQFF.

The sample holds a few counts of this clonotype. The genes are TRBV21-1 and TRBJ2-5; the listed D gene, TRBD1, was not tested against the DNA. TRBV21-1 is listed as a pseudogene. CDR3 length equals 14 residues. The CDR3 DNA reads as TGTGCCAGCAGCAGAGGACAGGATCAAGAGACCCAGTACTTC. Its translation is CASSRGQDQETQYF.

In nucleotides, the CDR3 is TGCAGTGCTAGAGATTACACTGAAGCTTTCTTT. It yields the protein CSARDYTEAFF. The chain links TRBV20-1 to TRBJ1-1, with D hard to call. Per germline, CDR1 DFQATT and CDR2 SNEGSKA (reference sequence). V was trimmed by 0 bases and J by 3 bases, leaving 2 bases between them. The CDR3 extends over 11 amino acids.

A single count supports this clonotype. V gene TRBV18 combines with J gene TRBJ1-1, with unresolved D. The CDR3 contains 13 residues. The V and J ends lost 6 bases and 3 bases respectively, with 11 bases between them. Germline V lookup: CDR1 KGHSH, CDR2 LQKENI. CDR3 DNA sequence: TGTGCCAGCTCTATTCCTCCGGACACTGAAGCTTTCTTT. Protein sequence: CASSIPPDTEAFF.

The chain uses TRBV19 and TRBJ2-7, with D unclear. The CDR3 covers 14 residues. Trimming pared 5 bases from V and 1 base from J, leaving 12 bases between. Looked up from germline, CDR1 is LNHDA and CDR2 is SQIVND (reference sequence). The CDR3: CASSARQISYEQYF. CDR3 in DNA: TGTGCCAGTAGTGCGCGGCAAATTTCCTACGAGCAGTACTTC.

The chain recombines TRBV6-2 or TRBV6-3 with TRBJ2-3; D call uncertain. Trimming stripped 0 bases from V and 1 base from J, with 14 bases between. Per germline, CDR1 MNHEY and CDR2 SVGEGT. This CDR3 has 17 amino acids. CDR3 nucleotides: TGTGCCAGCAGTTACTCGTTCCCGCAACGGGGCACAGATACGCAGTATTTT. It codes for CASSYSFPQRGTDTQYF.

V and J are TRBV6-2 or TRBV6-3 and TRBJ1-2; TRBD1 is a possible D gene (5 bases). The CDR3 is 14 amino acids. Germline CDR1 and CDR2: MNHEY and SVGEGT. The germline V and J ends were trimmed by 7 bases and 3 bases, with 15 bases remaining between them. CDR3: CASNQRGDDYGYTF. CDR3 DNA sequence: TGTGCCAGCAACCAGAGAGGGGACGACTATGGCTACACCTTC.

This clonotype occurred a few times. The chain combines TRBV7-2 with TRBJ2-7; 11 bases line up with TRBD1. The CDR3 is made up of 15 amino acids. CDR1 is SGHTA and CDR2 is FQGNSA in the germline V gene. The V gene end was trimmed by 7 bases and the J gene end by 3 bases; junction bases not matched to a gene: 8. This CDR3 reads CASILGGTGGYEQYF. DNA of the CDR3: TGTGCCAGCATCCTTGGAGGGACAGGGGGCTACGAGCAGTACTTC.

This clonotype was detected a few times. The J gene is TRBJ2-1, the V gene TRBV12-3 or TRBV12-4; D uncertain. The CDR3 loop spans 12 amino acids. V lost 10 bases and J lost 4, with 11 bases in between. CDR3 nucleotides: TGTGCCACCTCACCCGGTTACAATGAGCAGTTCTTC. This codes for CATSPGYNEQFF.

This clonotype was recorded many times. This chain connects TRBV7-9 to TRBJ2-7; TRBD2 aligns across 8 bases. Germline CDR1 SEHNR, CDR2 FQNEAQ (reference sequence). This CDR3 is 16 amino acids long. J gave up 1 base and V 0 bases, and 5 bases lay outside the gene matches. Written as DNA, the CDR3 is TGTGCCAGCAGCTTAGCAACTGGACTAGCTTCCTACGAGCAGTACTTC. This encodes CASSLATGLASYEQYF. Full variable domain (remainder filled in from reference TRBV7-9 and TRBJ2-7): DTGVSQNPRHKITKRGQNVTFRCDPISEHNRLYWYRQTLGQGPEFLTYFQNEAQLEKSRLLSDRFSAERPKGSFSTLEIQRTEQGDSAMYLCASSLATGLASYEQYFGPGTRLTVT.

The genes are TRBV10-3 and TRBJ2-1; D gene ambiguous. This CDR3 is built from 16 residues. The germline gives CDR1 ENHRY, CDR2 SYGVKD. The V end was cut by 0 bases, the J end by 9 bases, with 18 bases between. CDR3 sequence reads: CAISESQETAGGEQFF. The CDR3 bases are TGTGCCATCAGTGAGTCACAAGAGACCGCTGGTGGTGAGCAGTTCTTC.

CDR3 bases: TGTGCCAGCAGTCCCCGACTGGGTAACGAGCAGTACTTC. Protein sequence: CASSPRLGNEQYF. This rearrangement joins TRBV27 to TRBJ2-7; D is uncertain. Germline lookup yields CDR1 MNHEY and CDR2 SMNVEV (reference sequence). V was pared by 5 bases and J by 5 bases, with 13 bases between. The CDR3 is 13 residues long.

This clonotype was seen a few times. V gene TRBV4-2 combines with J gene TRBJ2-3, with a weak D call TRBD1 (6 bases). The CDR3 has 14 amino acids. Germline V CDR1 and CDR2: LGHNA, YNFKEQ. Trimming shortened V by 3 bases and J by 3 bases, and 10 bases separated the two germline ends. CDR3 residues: CASSQDTGTDTQYF. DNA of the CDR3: TGTGCCAGCAGCCAGGATACAGGGACAGATACGCAGTATTTT.

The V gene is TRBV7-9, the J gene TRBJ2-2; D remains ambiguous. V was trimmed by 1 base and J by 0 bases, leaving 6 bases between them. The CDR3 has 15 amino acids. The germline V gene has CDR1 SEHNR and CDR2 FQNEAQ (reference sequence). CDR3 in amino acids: CASSLGQANTGELFF. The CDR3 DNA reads TGTGCCAGCAGCTTAGGGCAGGCGAACACCGGGGAGCTGTTTTTT.

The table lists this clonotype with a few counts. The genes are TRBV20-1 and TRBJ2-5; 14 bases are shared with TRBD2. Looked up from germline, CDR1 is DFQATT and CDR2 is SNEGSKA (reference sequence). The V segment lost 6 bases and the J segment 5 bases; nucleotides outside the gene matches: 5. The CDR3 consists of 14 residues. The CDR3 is CSARLAGGYETQYF. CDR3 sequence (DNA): TGCAGTGCGCGACTAGCGGGGGGGTATGAGACCCAGTACTTC.

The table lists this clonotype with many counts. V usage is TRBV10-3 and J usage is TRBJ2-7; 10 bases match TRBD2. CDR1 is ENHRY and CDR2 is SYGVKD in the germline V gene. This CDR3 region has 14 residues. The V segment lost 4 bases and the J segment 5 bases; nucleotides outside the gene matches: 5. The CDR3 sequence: CAISGLAGDDEQYF. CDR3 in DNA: TGTGCCATCAGTGGGCTAGCGGGAGACGACGAGCAGTACTTC.

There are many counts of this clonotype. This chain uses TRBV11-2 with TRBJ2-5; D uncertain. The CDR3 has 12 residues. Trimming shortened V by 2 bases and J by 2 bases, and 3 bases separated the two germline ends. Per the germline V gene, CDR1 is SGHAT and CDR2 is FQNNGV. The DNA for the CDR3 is TGTGCCAGCAGCTTACTGCAAGAGACCCAGTACTTC. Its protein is CASSLLQETQYF.

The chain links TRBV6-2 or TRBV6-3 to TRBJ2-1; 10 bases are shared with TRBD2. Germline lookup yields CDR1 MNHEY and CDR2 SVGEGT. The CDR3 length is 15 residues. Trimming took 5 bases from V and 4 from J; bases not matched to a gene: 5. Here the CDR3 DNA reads TGTGCCAGCAGTGCCGGGACTAGCGTATACAATGAGCAGTTCTTC. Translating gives CASSAGTSVYNEQFF.